This entry concerns a single T cell receptor beta chain. The germline gives CDR1 MNHEY, CDR2 SVGAGI. This CDR3 has 14 residues. Between the trimmed V and J ends, which lost 0 bases and 6 bases, there was a span of 9 bases. Profiling relied on immunoSEQ multiplex PCR, and the TCRdb table lists in-frame clones only, not all of them. The data show about 150,000 clones, approximately 92% seen once. This entry comes from a study of T cell responses to AZD1222 COVID-19 vaccine. The sequence was collected from an adult in good health. Here the sequenced sample was peripheral blood, taken on day 0 of AZD1222 vaccination. This chain connects TRBV6-5 to TRBJ2-1; D is perhaps TRBD2 (6 bases). CDR3 sequence: CASSYSGGINEQFF. The CDR3 DNA follows: TGTGCCAGCAGTTACTCAGGAGGGATCAATGAGCAGTTCTTC.